This T cell receptor delta chain appears in the sequencing data of a study of γδ T cells in repeated Plasmodium falciparum infection. Flow sorting of PBMC yielded separate Vgamma9/Vdelta2+ and Vdelta2-negative gammadelta T cell populations for bulk repertoire analysis. Note on this clone: The TCRdb record carries a much larger clone's protein, which differs from this DNA's translation at residue 15; a read error is the likely cause, and the protein listed here is the DNA translation.

The CDR3 extends over 18 amino acids. Germline V CDR1 and CDR2: GEAIGNYY, EKD. TCRdb re-called clones from the multiplex PCR reads via CATT. The sample yields around 82,000 delta-chain clones, approximately 1.4% seen once. This clonotype was obtained from a pool of human donors (malaria-infected and uninfected, not separated). The chain couples TRDV2 to TRDJ1; 13 bases fit TRDD3. The J gene comes from matching the DNA to germline here; TCRdb lacks it. The sequencing input was gamma-delta T cells from blood. CDR3 amino acids: CACDTLLGDTMSTDRLIF. The CDR3 bases are TGTGCCTGTGACACCTTACTGGGGGATACGATGAGCACCGATAGACTCATCTTT.